This TCR beta chain stems from a study of blood T cell repertoires in COVID-19 (dated by TCRdb to 2018 to 2021). The study in broad terms: Collaborator samples came from the United States, Italy and Spain and covered acute and convalescent phases of COVID-19. The dataset comprised deeply sampled blood TCRbeta repertoires from subjects exposed to, actively infected with, or recovered from COVID-19. The repertoires were made available in a free public database intended to serve as a resource for research on the immune response to SARS-CoV-2. The samples were drawn from two sources: the first 160 participants of the ongoing ImmuneRACE study, and fewer than 1,500 subjects contributed by 6 global collaborators. A de-identified subject ID, COVID-19 status, age in years and sex were almost always included in the sample metadata. Where available, HLA class I and class II types were obtained from metadata supplied by the sample provider rather than from assay-based typing. The prospective study material was composed of cDNA or gDNA derived from T cells, B-cell-depleted T cells, or PBMCs. The full study reports these points: How much clinical and demographic metadata was included differed by source and by participant, and the metadata was provided uncurated.

TCRbeta CDR3 regions were amplified from genomic DNA using the immunoSEQ Assay, a bias-controlled multiplex PCR. Per the original workflow: The number of nucleated cells in each sample was estimated by amplification of reference gene primers within the assay. To quantify the absolute abundance of each unique TCRbeta CDR3 rearrangement, sequence reads were collapsed and filtered. For each sample, productive Simpson clonality was calculated by taking the square root of Simpson's diversity index across productive rearrangements. TCRdb retrieved this table from immuneACCESS and kept in-frame rearrangements only. Not all clones are present; in checked studies, unresolved V genes account for under half, and no reason is known for the remainder. The DNA was the basis for D and trimming; V, J and clone size are from that table. The sample includes some 200,000 clones, with roughly 88% observed a single time. The ten largest clones add up to about 4% of the sample.

Worth noting for this clone: Its antigen specificity is not known. The sample holds no much larger clone one base away, and base qualities are not on file.

Enrolling through a virtual design, the prospective study's participants ranged in age from roughly 18 to 100 years and lived across approximately 25 United States geographic areas. In the prospective study, participants were assigned to cohorts based on the clinical history participants reported in a screening survey and a study questionnaire. In the prospective study, whole blood, serum and a nasopharyngeal or oropharyngeal swab were collected from each participant by mobile phlebotomists. Over an approximately 2-month period, participants in the prospective study had the option of providing additional blood draws and questionnaires. Before DNA extraction, prospective study blood samples were shipped either frozen or at room temperature. Sequenced material: PBMCs or T cells enriched from blood (not recorded which). This clonotype was obtained from a woman aged 40-49 years with acute COVID-19.

In nucleotide form, the sequence is TGTGCCAGTAGTACTCGACAGGGTCAAAACTATGGCTACACCTTC. This gives the protein CASSTRQGQNYGYTF. Recombination linked TRBV19 to TRBJ1-2; 7 of the junction bases match TRBD1. The CDR3 spans 15 residues, from the cysteine through the phenylalanine. Just CDR3 DNA is preserved here, 45 bases in frame from base 1. Ends trimmed: V by 4 bases, J by 2 bases; bases unmatched to a gene: 7. CDR1 and CDR2 are read off the germline V gene (reference sequence) as LNHDA and SQIVND.